This T cell receptor (beta chain) was profiled in a study of T cells expressing NK-cell markers. As concerns this clonotype: The antigen is undetermined.

The CDR3 extends over 15 amino acids. Germline V gives CDR1 KGHDR, CDR2 SFDVKD. Study conclusions and caveats: These clonotypes, the leaders elsewhere, also led the CD3+CD56-NKG2C+ fraction in a handful of donors.

Each CDR3 protein gets one entry in TCRdb, which reprocessed the 5' RACE reads and gives no DNA. Its listing shows some 600,000 distinct CDR3 sequences. The chain couples TRBV24-1 to TRBJ1-2. The sequencing sample was made of blood T cells: a sorted CD56 or NKG2C T cell subset, CD4+ or CD8+ T cells, or bulk PBMC T cells (not recorded which). This clonotype was obtained from a man aged 18 to 29 in good health. The CDR3 sequence is CATSDSGGGSNGYTF.